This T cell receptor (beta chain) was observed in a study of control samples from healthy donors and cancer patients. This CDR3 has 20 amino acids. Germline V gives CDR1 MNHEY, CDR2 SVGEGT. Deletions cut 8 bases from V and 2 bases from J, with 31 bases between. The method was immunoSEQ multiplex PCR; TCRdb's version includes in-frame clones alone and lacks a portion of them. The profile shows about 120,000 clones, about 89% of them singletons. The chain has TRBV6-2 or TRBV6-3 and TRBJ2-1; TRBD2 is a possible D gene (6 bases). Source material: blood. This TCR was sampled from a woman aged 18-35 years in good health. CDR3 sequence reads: CASCPRWVAPGTWAYNEQFF. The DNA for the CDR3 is TGTGCCAGCTGCCCGCGGTGGGTAGCGCCAGGGACTTGGGCCTACAATGAGCAGTTCTTC.